This T cell receptor beta chain came from a study of cytomegalovirus exposure and HLA in healthy donors. The PCR was carried out with 60 Vbeta primers and 13 Jbeta primers. Here immunoSEQ multiplex PCR was the method, and the copy in TCRdb shows in-frame clones only, minus some. The repertoire holds about 98,000 clones, with less than 70% as singletons. This clone was seen a handful of times. The sample was PBMCs. This TCR was sampled from a female donor in good health and CMV-seronegative.

CDR3 amino acids: CASSLAAGNDEQYF. The CDR3 coding sequence is TGCGCCAGCAGCTTGGCGGCGGGGAATGACGAGCAGTACTTC. The V and J genes are TRBV5-1 and TRBJ2-7; the D gene is possibly TRBD2 (6 bases). This CDR3 is 14 amino acids long. The germline gives CDR1 SGHRS, CDR2 YFSETQ. V dropped 0 bases and J dropped 5 bases, with 12 bases sitting between them.